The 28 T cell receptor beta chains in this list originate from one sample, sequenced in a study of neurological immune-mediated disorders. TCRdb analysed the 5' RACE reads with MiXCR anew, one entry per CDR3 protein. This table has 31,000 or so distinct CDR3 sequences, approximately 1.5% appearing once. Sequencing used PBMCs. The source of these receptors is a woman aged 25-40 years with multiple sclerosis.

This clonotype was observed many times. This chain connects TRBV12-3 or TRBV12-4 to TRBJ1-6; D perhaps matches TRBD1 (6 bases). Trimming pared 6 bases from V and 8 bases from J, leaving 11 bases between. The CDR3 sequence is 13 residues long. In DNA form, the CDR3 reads TGTGCCAGCAGCCTCGGGGGCCATTCACCCCTCCACTTT. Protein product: CASSLGGHSPLHF.

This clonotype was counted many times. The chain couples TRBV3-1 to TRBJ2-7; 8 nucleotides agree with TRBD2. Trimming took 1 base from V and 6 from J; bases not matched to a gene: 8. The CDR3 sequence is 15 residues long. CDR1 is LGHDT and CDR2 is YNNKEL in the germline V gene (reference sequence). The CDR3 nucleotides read TGTGCCAGCAGCCAAGGGAGCGGGGGCCCCACCGAGCAGTACTTC. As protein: CASSQGSGGPTEQYF.

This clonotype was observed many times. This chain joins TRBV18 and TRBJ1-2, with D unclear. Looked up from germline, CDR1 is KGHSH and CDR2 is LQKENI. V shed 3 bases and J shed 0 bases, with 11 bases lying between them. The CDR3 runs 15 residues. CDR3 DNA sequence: TGTGCCAGCTCACCGAAAACGGGATCTAACTATGGCTACACCTTC. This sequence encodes CASSPKTGSNYGYTF.

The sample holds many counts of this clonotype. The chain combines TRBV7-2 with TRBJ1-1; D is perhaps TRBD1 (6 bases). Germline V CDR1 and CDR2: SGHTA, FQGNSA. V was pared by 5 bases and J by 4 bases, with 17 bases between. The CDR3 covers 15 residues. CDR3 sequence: CASSPPGGRGTEAFF. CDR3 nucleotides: TGTGCCAGCAGCCCTCCCGGGGGGCGCGGCACTGAAGCTTTCTTT.

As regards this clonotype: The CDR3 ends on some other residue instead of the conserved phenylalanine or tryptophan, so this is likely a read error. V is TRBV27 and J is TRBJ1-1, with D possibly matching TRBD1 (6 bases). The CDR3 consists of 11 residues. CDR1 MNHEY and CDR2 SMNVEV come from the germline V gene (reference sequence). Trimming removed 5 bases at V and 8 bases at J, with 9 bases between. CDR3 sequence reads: CASSPGTEAFN. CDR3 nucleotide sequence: TGTGCCAGCAGTCCCGGGACAGAAGCTTTCAAT.

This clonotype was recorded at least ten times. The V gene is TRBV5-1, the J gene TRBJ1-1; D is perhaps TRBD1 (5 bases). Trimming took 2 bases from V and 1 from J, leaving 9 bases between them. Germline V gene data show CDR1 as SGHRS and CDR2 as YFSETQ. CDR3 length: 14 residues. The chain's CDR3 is CASSFQGENTEAFF. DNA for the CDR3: TGCGCCAGCAGCTTTCAGGGAGAGAACACTGAAGCTTTCTTT. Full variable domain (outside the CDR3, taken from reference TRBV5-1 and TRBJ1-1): KAGVTQTPRYLIKTRGQQVTLSCSPISGHRSVSWYQQTPGQGLQFLFEYFSETQRNKGNFPGRFSGRQFSNSRSEMNVSTLELGDSALYLCASSFQGENTEAFFGQGTRLTVV.

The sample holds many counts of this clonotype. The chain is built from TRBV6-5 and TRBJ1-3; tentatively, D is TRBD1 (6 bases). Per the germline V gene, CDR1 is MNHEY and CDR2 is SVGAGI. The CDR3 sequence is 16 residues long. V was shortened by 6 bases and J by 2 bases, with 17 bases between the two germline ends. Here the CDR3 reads CASSLGGGSPGNTIYF. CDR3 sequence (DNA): TGTGCCAGCAGCCTCGGGGGGGGCTCCCCTGGAAACACCATATATTTT.

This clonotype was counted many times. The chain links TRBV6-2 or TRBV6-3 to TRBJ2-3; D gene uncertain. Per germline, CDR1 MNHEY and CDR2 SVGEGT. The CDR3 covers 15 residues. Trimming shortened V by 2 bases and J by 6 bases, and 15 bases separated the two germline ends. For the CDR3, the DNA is TGTGCCAGCAGTTACGGGCAAGCTGCAACCGATACGCAGTATTTT. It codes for CASSYGQAATDTQYF.

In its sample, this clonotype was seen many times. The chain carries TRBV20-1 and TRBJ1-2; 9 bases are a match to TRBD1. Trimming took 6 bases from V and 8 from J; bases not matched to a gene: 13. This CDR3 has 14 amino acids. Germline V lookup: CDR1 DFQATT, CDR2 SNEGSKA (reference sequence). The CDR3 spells CSAQIVGTGMGYTF. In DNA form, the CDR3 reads TGCAGTGCCCAAATCGTCGGGACAGGGATGGGCTACACCTTC.

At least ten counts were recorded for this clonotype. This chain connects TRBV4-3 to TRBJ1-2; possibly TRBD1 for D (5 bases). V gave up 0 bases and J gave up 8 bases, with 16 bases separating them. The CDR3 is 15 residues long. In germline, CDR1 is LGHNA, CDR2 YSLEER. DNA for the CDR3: TGCGCCAGCAGCCAAGAATCAGGCAGGGCGGAGGGCTACACCTTC. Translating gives CASSQESGRAEGYTF.

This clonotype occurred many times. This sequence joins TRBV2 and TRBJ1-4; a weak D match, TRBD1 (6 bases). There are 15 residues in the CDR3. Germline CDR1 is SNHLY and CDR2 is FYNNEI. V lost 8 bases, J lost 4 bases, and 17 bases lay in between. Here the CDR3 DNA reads TGTGCCAGCGGTCCCTATAGGGGGGGTAATGAAAAACTGTTTTTT. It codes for CASGPYRGGNEKLFF.

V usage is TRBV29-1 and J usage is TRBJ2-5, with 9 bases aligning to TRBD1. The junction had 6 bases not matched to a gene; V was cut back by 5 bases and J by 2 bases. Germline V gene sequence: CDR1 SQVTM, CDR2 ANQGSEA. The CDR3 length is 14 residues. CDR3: CSVSQGQGQETQYF. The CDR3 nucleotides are TGCAGCGTTTCCCAAGGACAGGGGCAAGAGACCCAGTACTTC.

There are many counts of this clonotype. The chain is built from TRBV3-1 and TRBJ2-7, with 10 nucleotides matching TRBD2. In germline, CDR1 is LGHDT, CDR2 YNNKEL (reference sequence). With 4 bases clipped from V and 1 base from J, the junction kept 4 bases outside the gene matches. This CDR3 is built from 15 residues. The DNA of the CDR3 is TGTGCCAGCAGCCCCCTAGCGGGGGCTTCCTACGAGCAGTACTTC. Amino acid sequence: CASSPLAGASYEQYF.

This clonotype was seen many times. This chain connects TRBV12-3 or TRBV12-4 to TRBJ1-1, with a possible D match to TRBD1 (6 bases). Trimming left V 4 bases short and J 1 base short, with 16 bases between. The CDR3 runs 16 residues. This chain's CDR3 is CASSSPPGGGNTEAFF. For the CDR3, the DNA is TGTGCCAGCAGTTCACCCCCGGGGGGCGGGAACACTGAAGCTTTCTTT.

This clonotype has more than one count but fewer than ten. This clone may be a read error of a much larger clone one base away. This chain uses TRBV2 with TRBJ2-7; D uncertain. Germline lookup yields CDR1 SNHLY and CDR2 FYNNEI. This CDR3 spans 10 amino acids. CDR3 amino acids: CASSLYEKYF. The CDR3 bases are TGTGCCAGCAGTCTGTACGAGAAGTACTTC.

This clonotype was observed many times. In DNA, the CDR3 is TGTGCCAGCAGCTTAGAGTGGACCCAGGGCCACTATGGCTACACCTTC. It is translated as CASSLEWTQGHYGYTF. The V gene is TRBV7-9, the J gene TRBJ1-2, with a weak D call TRBD1 (5 bases). The germline V and J ends were trimmed by 1 base and 3 bases, with 15 bases remaining between them. Germline CDR1 reads SEHNR; CDR2 reads FQNEAQ (reference sequence). The CDR3 contains 16 residues.

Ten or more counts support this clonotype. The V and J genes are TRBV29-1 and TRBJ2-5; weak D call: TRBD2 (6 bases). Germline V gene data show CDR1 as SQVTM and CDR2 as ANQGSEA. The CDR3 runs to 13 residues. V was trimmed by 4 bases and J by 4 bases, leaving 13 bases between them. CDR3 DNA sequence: TGCAGCGTTGGGCCCGGGGGATCAGAGACCCAGTACTTC. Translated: CSVGPGGSETQYF.

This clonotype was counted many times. Here the CDR3 reads CATSREGVEQYF. The CDR3 nucleotides read TGTGCCACCAGCAGAGAAGGGGTCGAGCAGTACTTC. This rearrangement joins TRBV15 to TRBJ2-7; maybe TRBD1 (5 bases). There are 12 residues in the CDR3. Deletions cut 0 bases from V and 6 bases from J, with 6 bases between. The V gene's germline CDR1 is LNHNV and CDR2 YYDKDF (reference sequence).

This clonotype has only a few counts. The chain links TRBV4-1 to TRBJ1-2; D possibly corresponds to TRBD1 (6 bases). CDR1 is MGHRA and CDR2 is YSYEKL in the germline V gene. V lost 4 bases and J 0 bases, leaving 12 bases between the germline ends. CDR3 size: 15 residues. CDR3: CASSPGQTTNYGYTF. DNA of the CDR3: TGCGCCAGCAGCCCAGGACAGACTACTAACTATGGCTACACCTTC.

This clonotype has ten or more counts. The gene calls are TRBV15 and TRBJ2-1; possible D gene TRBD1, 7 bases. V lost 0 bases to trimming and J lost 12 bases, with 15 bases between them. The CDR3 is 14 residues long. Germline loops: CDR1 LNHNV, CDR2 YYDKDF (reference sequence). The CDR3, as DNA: TGTGCCACCAGCAGAGATAAGGGGGCTAGCGTGCAGTTCTTC. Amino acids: CATSRDKGASVQFF.

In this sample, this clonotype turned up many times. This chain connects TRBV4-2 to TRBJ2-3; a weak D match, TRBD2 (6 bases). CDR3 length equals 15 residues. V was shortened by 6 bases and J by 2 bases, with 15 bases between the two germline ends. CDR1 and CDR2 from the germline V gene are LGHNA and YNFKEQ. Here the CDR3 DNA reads TGTGCCAGCAGACCGTCTAGCGCCTACACAGATACGCAGTATTTT. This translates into CASRPSSAYTDTQYF.

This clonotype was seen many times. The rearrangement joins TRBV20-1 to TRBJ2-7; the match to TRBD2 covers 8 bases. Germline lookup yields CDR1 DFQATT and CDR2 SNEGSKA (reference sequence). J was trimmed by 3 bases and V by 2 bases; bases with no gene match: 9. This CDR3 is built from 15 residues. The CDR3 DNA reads TGCAGTGCTAGACCAAATAGCGGGATCCACTACGAGCAGTACTTC. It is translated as CSARPNSGIHYEQYF.

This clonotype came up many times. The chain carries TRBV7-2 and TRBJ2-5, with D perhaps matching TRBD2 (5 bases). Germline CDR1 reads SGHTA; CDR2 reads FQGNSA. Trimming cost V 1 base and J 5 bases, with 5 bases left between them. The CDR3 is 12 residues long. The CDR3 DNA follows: TGTGCCAGCAGCTTAGGGAGGGAGACCCAGTACTTC. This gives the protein CASSLGRETQYF.

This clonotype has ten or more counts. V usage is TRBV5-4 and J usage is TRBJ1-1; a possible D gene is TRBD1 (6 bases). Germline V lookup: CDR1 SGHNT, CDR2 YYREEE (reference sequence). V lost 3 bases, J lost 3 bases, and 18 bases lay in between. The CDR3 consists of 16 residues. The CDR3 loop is CASSSHGGAGDTEAFF. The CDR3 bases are TGTGCCAGCAGCTCTCATGGGGGCGCCGGGGACACTGAAGCTTTCTTT.

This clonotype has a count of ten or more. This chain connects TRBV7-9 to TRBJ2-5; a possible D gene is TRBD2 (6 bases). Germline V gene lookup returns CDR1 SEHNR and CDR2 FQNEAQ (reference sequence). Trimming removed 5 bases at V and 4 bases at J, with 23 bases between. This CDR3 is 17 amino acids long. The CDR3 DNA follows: TGTGCCAGCAGCCCGGGCACTCGTCGGGGGAAAGGAGAGACCCAGTACTTC. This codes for CASSPGTRRGKGETQYF.

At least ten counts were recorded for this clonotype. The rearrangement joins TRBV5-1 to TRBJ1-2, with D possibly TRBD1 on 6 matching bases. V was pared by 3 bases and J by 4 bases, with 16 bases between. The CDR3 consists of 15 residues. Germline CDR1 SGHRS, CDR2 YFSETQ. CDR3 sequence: CASSSNPGQSYGYTF. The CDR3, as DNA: TGCGCCAGCAGCTCCAACCCCGGACAGTCCTATGGCTACACCTTC.

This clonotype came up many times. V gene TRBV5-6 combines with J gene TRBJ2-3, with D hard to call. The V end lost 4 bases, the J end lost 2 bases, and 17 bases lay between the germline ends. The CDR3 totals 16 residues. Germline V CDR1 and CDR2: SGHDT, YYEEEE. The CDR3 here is CASSLPGHPNTDTQYF. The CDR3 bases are TGTGCCAGCAGCCTGCCCGGGCACCCCAACACAGATACGCAGTATTTT.

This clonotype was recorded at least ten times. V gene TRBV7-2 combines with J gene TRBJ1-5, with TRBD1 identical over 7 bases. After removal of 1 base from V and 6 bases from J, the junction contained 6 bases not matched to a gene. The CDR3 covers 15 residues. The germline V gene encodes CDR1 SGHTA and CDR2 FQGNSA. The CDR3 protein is CASSLVFQGGQPQHF. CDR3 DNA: TGTGCCAGCAGCTTAGTTTTTCAGGGGGGTCAGCCCCAGCATTTT.